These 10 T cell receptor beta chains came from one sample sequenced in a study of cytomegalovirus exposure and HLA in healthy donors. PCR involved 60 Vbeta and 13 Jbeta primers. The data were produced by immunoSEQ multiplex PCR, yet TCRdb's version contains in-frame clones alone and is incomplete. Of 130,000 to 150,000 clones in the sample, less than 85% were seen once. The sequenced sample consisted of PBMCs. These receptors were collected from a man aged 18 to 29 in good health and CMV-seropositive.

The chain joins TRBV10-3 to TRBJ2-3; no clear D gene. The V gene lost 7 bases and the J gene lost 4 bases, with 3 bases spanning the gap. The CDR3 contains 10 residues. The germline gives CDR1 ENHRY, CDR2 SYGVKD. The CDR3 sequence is CAITADTQYF. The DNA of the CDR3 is TGTGCCATCACGGCAGATACGCAGTATTTT.

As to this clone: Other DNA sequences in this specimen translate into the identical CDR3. Written as DNA, the CDR3 is TGTGCCAGCAGCTTTAGGACGGGGGTTAATGAAAAACTGTTTTTT. Its translation is CASSFRTGVNEKLFF. The chain combines TRBV5-4 with TRBJ1-4; possible D gene TRBD1, 5 bases. The CDR3 is 15 residues long. CDR1 and CDR2 from the germline V gene are SGHNT and YYREEE (reference sequence). Trimming cost V 2 bases and J 4 bases, with 12 bases left between them.

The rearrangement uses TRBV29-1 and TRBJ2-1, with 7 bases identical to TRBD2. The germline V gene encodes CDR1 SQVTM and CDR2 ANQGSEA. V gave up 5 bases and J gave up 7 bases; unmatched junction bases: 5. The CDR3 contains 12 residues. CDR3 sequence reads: CSVRGGENEQFF. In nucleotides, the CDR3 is TGCAGCGTTCGCGGGGGTGAGAATGAGCAGTTCTTC.

The chain's CDR3 is CASSEDGLTARRKQYF. The CDR3, as DNA: TGTGCCAGCAGTGAAGACGGTCTGACAGCTAGAAGGAAGCAGTATTTT. The rearrangement links TRBV2 to TRBJ2-3; D perhaps matches TRBD1 (5 bases). The CDR3 runs 16 residues. The V gene lost 1 base and the J gene lost 11 bases, with 22 bases spanning the gap. CDR1 is SNHLY and CDR2 is FYNNEI in the germline V gene.

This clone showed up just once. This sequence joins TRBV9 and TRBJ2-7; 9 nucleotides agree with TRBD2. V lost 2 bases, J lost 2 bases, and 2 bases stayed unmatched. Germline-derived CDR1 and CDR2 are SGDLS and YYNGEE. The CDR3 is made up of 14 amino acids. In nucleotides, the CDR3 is TGTGCCAGCAGCGTGGCGGGAGGGCCCTACGAGCAGTACTTC. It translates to CASSVAGGPYEQYF.

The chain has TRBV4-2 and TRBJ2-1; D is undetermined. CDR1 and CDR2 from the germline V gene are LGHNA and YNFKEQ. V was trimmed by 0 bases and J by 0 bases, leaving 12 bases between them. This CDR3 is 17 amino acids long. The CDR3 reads CASSQDPTASSYNEQFF. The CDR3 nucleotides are TGTGCCAGCAGCCAAGATCCGACCGCTAGCTCCTACAATGAGCAGTTCTTC.

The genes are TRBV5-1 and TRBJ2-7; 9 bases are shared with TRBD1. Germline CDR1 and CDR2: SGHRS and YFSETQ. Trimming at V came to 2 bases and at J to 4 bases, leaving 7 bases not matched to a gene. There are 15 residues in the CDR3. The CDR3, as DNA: TGCGCCAGCAGCTTATGGACAGGGGAAGCTTACGAGCAGTACTTC. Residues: CASSLWTGEAYEQYF.

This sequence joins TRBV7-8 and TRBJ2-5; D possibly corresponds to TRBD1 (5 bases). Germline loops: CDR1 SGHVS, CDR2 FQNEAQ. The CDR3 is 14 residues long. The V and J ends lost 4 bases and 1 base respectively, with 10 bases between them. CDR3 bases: TGTGCCAGCAGCTCCCGACAGTTCCAAGAGACCCAGTACTTC. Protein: CASSSRQFQETQYF.

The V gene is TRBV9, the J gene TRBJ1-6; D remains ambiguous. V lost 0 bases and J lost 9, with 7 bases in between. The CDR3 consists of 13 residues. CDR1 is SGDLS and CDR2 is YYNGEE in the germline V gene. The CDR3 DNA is TGTGCCAGCAGCGTAGGTGGCGGTTCACCCCTCCACTTT. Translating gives CASSVGGGSPLHF.

CDR3 region: CASSLQLAGGPVKVDTQYF. CDR3 coding DNA: TGCGCCAGCAGCTTGCAACTAGCGGGAGGGCCGGTAAAGGTAGATACGCAGTATTTT. The chain combines TRBV5-1 with TRBJ2-3, with 13 positions matching TRBD2. This CDR3 region has 19 residues. J was trimmed by 5 bases and V by 1 base; bases with no gene match: 13. CDR1 and CDR2 from the germline V gene are SGHRS and YFSETQ.